This T cell receptor beta chain was recovered during a study of a mutant IDH1 vaccine in newly diagnosed glioma. Study details: Of treated patients, around 60% were men and about 38% women, averaging around 39 years. Therapy received beforehand was radiotherapy, temozolomide, or both, with most patients given both.

Time point: baseline, week 1 (first vaccination visit). Treatment of the sample: pre-vaccination baseline after standard-of-care therapy. New WHO grade 3 or 4 IDH1-mutant, ATRX-lost astrocytomas were present in all donors. This clone occurred a few times. Distinct nucleotide sequences in the sample also encode this CDR3. Method: immunoSEQ multiplex PCR; TCRdb's copy keeps in-frame clones and lacks some. The sample consists of 98,000 or so clones, 80% to 90% of them appearing once. Germline V gene data show CDR1 as LNHDA and CDR2 as SQIVND (reference sequence). The CDR3 consists of 12 residues. Trimming pared 6 bases from V and 4 bases from J, leaving 8 bases between.

V and J are TRBV19 and TRBJ2-3; D is possibly TRBD2 (6 bases). The specimen was PBMCs, collected from a glioma patient treated with radiotherapy, temozolomide or both. The sequence was collected from a woman aged 45-59 years with glioma. Here the CDR3 reads CASSGSSDTQYF. The CDR3 nucleotides are TGTGCCAGTAGCGGGAGCTCAGATACGCAGTATTTT.